This T cell receptor beta chain is from a study of T cell clones after liver transplantation. Looking at the study overall: Samples came from ITN030ST, which attempted immunosuppression withdrawal within 2 years of liver transplantation. TCRbeta sequencing after a pre-transplant mixed lymphocyte reaction identified graft-donor-reactive clones, later tracked in post-transplant blood.

Measured with immunoSEQ multiplex PCR; TCRdb has only the in-frame clones, and not every one. The sample holds 70,000 to 95,000 clones, around four fifths seen once. Unstimulated PBMCs were sorted into CD3+CD4+ and CD3+CD8+ populations. The receptor was isolated from a human patient who received a liver transplant. Some of these T cells may belong to the graft donor. The sample was CD4+ T cells from blood, taken at the 22-month timepoint.

The CDR3 loop reads CASSLGGGDEPQHF. The CDR3 DNA is TGCGCCAGCAGCCTCGGTGGCGGTGACGAGCCCCAGCATTTT. The chain employs TRBV5-1 and TRBJ1-5; D ambiguous. The CDR3 sequence is 14 residues long. V was pared by 4 bases and J by 8 bases, with 16 bases between. Germline V gives CDR1 SGHRS, CDR2 YFSETQ.